This T cell receptor beta chain was captured by sequencing in a study of OX40 agonist ivuxolimab in advanced cancers. Whole-study context: Eligibility rules accepted prior anti-PD-1, anti-PD-L1 or anti-CTLA-4 therapy, and around 40% had some.

Sequencing was performed with immunoSEQ multiplex PCR; in TCRdb, only in-frame clones are kept and a portion is missing. This sample has 70,000 to 80,000 clones, with 80% to 90% found just once. The CDR3 covers 11 residues. V lost 1 base and J lost 11, with 3 bases in between. Germline V CDR1 and CDR2: MNHNS, SASEGT. The receptor's source is an adult with an advanced solid tumor such as melanoma, head and neck, liver or kidney cancer. Sequences were derived from CD4+ or CD8+ T cells sorted from blood, sampled in a trial of the OX40 agonist ivuxolimab. This chain uses TRBV6-1 with TRBJ1-6; D uncertain. The CDR3 nucleotides are TGTGCCAGCAGTGAAGGGCCACCCCTCCACTTT. Amino acids: CASSEGPPLHF.